This T cell receptor (beta chain) was captured by sequencing in a study of early T cells in non-severe SARS-CoV-2 infection. Study in general: Bulk RNA from unsorted whole blood was sequenced; chains were unpaired. Study results and caveats: VDJdb matching skewed toward anti-spike CD8 responses, missing private and CD4 specificities.

This clonotype was observed at least ten times. What it binds is not known. Individual cDNA molecules received unique molecular identifiers. TCRdb re-derived calls from the 5' RACE reads in MiXCR, one entry per CDR3 protein. The data contain around 50,000 distinct CDR3 sequences, over 10% of them singletons. This sequence originates from an adult who was a healthcare worker with PCR-confirmed SARS-CoV-2 infection or an uninfected control (not recorded which). The sequencing input was whole blood.

CDR3 region: CASSLEAGSEAFF. As DNA, the CDR3 is TGCGCCAGCAGCTTGGAGGCGGGATCGGAAGCTTTCTTT. V is TRBV5-1 and J is TRBJ1-1; D is uncertain. Per germline, CDR1 SGHRS and CDR2 YFSETQ. The CDR3 is 13 amino acids. With 0 bases removed from V and 8 bases from J, the gap between germline ends came to 11 bases.